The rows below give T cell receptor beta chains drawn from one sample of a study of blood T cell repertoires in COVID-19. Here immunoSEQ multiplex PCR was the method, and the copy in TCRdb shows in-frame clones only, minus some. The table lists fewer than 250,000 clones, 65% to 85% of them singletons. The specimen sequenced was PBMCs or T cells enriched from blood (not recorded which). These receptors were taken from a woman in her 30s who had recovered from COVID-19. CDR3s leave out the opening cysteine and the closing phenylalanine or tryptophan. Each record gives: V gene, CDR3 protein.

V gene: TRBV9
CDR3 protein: ASSVFLDTGELF

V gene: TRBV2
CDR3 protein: ASIAGGGQPQH

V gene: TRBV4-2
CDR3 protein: ASSLGLADNEQF

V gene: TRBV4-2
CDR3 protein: ASSQELGDRGQSGYT

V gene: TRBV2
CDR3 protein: ASSDTGTRPSDEQF

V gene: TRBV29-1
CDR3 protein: SVETGVNTIY

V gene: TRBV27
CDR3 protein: ASSLRVLQPQH

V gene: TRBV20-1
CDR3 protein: SVATRETQY

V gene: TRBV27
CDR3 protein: ASSLGWGHQTNQPQH

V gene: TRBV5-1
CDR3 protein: ASSLILANTEAF

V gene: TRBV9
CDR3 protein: ASSGISRLNEQF

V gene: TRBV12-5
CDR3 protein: ASGRTTGGTIGSSYNEQF

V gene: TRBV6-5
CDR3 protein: ASSQRPRNYGYT

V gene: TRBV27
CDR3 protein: ASSLRSSGRTDTQY

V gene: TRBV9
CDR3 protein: ASSPEEGSGSSAKNIQY

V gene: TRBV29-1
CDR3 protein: SVEEWSSGKLLDEQY

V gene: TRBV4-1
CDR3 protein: ASSQSTTGGFYGYT

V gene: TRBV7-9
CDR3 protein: ASSPRRGETQY

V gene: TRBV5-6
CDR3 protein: ASSPLDREHTEAF

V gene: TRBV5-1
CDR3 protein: ASSLGQGNEKLF

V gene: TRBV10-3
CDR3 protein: AITGSFGNTIY

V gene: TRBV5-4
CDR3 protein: ASSILSGQGNYGYT

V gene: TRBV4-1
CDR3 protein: ASSLGAPRYEQY

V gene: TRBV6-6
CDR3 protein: ASSYAHLADNEQF

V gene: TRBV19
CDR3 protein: ASSIDRGRQGAGNEQF

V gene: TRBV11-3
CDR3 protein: ASSWTGTSGRAEQY

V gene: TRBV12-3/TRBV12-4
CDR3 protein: ASSLTRDTQY

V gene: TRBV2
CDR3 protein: ASAGQGLPATRAF

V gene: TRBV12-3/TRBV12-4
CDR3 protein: ASSLSGVEKLF